The text below deals with one TCR beta chain. This record belongs to a study of blood T cell repertoires in COVID-19. Study context: Sources were T cells, B-cell-depleted T cells, or PBMCs; the material itself was cDNA or gDNA.

Participant reports of clinical history set cohort assignment. Generated by immunoSEQ multiplex PCR, the TCRdb table keeps only in-frame clones and is missing some. Of approximately 480,000 clones in the sample, around 87% are singletons; the top ten hold about 0.7%. The sample was PBMCs or T cells enriched from blood (not recorded which). The TCR sequence derives from a young woman who had recovered from COVID-19.

Written as DNA, the CDR3 is TGTGCCAGCAGCTTGTCAGGGACAGGGCTCTTCTATGGCTACACCTTC. The encoded protein is CASSLSGTGLFYGYTF. This chain uses TRBV11-2 with TRBJ1-2; TRBD1 matches at 9 bases. The V gene end was trimmed by 3 bases and the J gene end by 4 bases; junction bases not matched to a gene: 9. The CDR3 runs 16 residues. CDR1 and CDR2 from the germline V gene are SGHAT and FQNNGV.